This passage covers 22 T cell receptor beta chains from one sample sequenced in a study of blood T cell repertoires in COVID-19. The protocol was immunoSEQ multiplex PCR, while the TCRdb copy is restricted to in-frame clones and leaves out a portion. In the table there are 150,000 to 200,000 clones, 83% of which are singletons. The sequencing input was peripheral blood. The source is a woman in her seventies with COVID-19, enrolled during active disease.

This CDR3 reads CASRDRGRTDTQYF. CDR3 sequence (DNA): TGTGCCAGCCGGGACAGGGGGCGGACAGATACGCAGTATTTT. The V gene is TRBV19, the J gene TRBJ2-3, with 12 nucleotides matching TRBD1. The CDR3 has 14 residues. Germline CDR1 LNHDA, CDR2 SQIVND (reference sequence). The trim removed 9 bases at V and 3 bases at J, leaving 4 bases unmatched.

The chain carries TRBV18 and TRBJ1-4, with D possibly being TRBD1 (6 bases). Germline CDR1 is KGHSH and CDR2 is LQKENI. The CDR3 sequence is 15 residues long. V gave up 0 bases and J gave up 7 bases, with 12 bases separating them. CDR3 in DNA: TGTGCCAGCTCACCACCGGGGGCGGTTGGTGAAAAACTGTTTTTT. Residues: CASSPPGAVGEKLFF.

This clone was recorded a few times. V and J are TRBV7-2 and TRBJ2-3; the match to TRBD2 covers 13 bases. The J segment lost 4 bases and the V segment lost 3 bases, leaving 4 bases of the junction unmatched. This CDR3 region has 16 residues. Germline loops: CDR1 SGHTA, CDR2 FQGNSA. The CDR3 DNA follows: TGTGCCAGCAGCTTGAGGACTAGCGGGAGTTCAGATACGCAGTATTTT. Translated, it gives CASSLRTSGSSDTQYF.

V usage is TRBV30 and J usage is TRBJ1-5; 8 positions match TRBD1. The V gene's germline CDR1 is GTSNPN and CDR2 SVGIG (reference sequence). This CDR3 has 15 amino acids. Losses at the gene ends were 1 base for V and 6 bases for J; bases not matched to a gene: 8. Here the CDR3 reads CAWSAKGTGVQPQHF. The CDR3 DNA sequence: TGTGCCTGGAGTGCCAAAGGGACAGGCGTTCAGCCCCAGCATTTT.

The J gene is TRBJ1-1, the V gene TRBV18; D call uncertain. The CDR3 is made up of 12 amino acids. V was trimmed by 3 bases and J by 1 base, leaving 3 bases between them. The germline gives CDR1 KGHSH, CDR2 LQKENI. The CDR3 DNA reads TGTGCCAGCTCACCCGGGAACACTGAAGCTTTCTTT. It specifies CASSPGNTEAFF.

The CDR3 DNA reads TGCAGCGTTGAGGTTGGCGGGAGACTGGGTGAGCAGTACTTC. As protein: CSVEVGGRLGEQYF. The V gene is TRBV29-1, the J gene TRBJ2-7; 7 positions agree with TRBD2. CDR1 is SQVTM and CDR2 is ANQGSEA in the germline V gene. V lost 3 bases and J lost 7; bases outside the gene matches: 12. This CDR3 comprises 14 residues.

The V gene is TRBV5-1, the J gene TRBJ1-1, with a weak D call TRBD1 (6 bases). This CDR3 is built from 15 residues. Trimming cost V 0 bases and J 4 bases, with 13 bases left between them. Germline CDR1 is SGHRS and CDR2 is YFSETQ. The CDR3 DNA is TGCGCCAGCAGCTTGGCAGGGGATGGTGGCACTGAAGCTTTCTTT. As protein: CASSLAGDGGTEAFF. Full variable domain (rest looked up from reference TRBV5-1 and TRBJ1-1): KAGVTQTPRYLIKTRGQQVTLSCSPISGHRSVSWYQQTPGQGLQFLFEYFSETQRNKGNFPGRFSGRQFSNSRSEMNVSTLELGDSALYLCASSLAGDGGTEAFFGQGTRLTVV.

This clone was counted a single time. The CDR3 DNA is TGCGCCAGCAGCCTGACTAGCGAAGATACGCAGTATTTT. This gives the protein CASSLTSEDTQYF. This sequence joins TRBV5-1 and TRBJ2-3; 8 bases are a match to TRBD2. The CDR3 loop spans 13 amino acids. The V and J ends lost 4 bases and 5 bases, in that order; junction bases with no gene match: 3. The germline V gene has CDR1 SGHRS and CDR2 YFSETQ.

The chain combines TRBV6-5 with TRBJ2-5; 8 bases match TRBD2. In germline, CDR1 is MNHEY, CDR2 SVGAGI. J was trimmed by 4 bases and V by 4 bases; bases with no gene match: 5. The CDR3 sequence is 14 residues long. CDR3 nucleotides: TGTGCCAGCAGTTCCCAGCGGGAGAGAGAGACCCAGTACTTC. Encoded protein: CASSSQRERETQYF.

This chain connects TRBV3-1 (or the pseudogene TRBV3-2) to TRBJ2-6; D is possibly TRBD1 (6 bases). Germline CDR1 reads LGHDT; CDR2 reads YNNKEL (reference sequence). There are 18 residues in the CDR3. The germline V and J ends were trimmed by 5 bases and 0 bases, with 17 bases remaining between them. CDR3 sequence reads: CASSLTQGTLSGANVLTF. The CDR3 DNA reads TGTGCCAGCAGCTTAACACAGGGAACCCTCTCTGGGGCCAACGTCCTGACTTTC.

J is TRBJ2-1 and V is TRBV7-6, with 8 bases that match TRBD2. This CDR3 comprises 16 residues. From germline, CDR1 is SGHVS and CDR2 FNYEAQ. V trimming: 1 base; J trimming: 3 bases; junction bases outside the gene matches: 5. DNA of the CDR3: TGTGCCAGCAGCTTAGACGGGAGGGGAGACTACAATGAGCAGTTCTTC. Protein product: CASSLDGRGDYNEQFF.

The chain recombines TRBV19 with TRBJ2-3, with D possibly being TRBD2 (6 bases). Deletions cut 3 bases from V and 3 bases from J, with 19 bases between. The CDR3 has 17 amino acids. The germline CDR1 and CDR2 sequences are LNHDA and SQIVND (reference sequence). CDR3 sequence (DNA): TGTGCCAGTAGTATGAGGTGGCGGGGAAGGGGAACAGATACGCAGTATTTT. It codes for CASSMRWRGRGTDTQYF. Together with reference TRBV19 and TRBJ2-3, the CDR3 gives the full variable domain: DGGITQSPKYLFRKEGQNVTLSCEQNLNHDAMYWYRQDPGQGLRLIYYSQIVNDFQKGDIAEGYSVSREKKESFPLTVTSAQKNPTAFYLCASSMRWRGRGTDTQYFGPGTRLTVL.

The chain carries TRBV19 and TRBJ2-7, with D perhaps TRBD2 (7 bases). Germline V gene lookup returns CDR1 LNHDA and CDR2 SQIVND (reference sequence). This CDR3 region has 13 residues. Deletions cut 10 bases from V and 5 bases from J, with 18 bases between. CDR3 residues: CATARGRWDEQYF. In DNA form, the CDR3 reads TGTGCCACCGCGCGGGGGCGTTGGGACGAGCAGTACTTC.

This chain connects TRBV9 to TRBJ2-3, with 7 positions matching TRBD2. J was trimmed by 1 base and V by 8 bases; bases with no gene match: 10. This CDR3 comprises 15 residues. Looked up from germline, CDR1 is SGDLS and CDR2 is YYNGEE. The CDR3 sequence: CASSVGGLGTDTQYF. As DNA, the CDR3 is TGTGCCAGTTCGGTGGGAGGGCTAGGCACAGATACGCAGTATTTT.

The chain has TRBV6-2 or TRBV6-3 and TRBJ1-5; the D is unclear. This CDR3 has 14 amino acids. The V end lost 5 bases, the J end lost 0 bases, and 8 bases lay between the germline ends. Germline V gene lookup returns CDR1 MNHEY and CDR2 SVGEGT. The CDR3 DNA reads TGTGCCAGCAGTGCCGGACTTAGCAATCAGCCCCAGCATTTT. This sequence encodes CASSAGLSNQPQHF.

The CDR3 nucleotides are TGCGCCAGCCGGGAGGGGGAAAATCAGCCCCAGCATTTT. Residues: CASREGENQPQHF. The V call is TRBV5-1, the J call TRBJ1-5; D possibly corresponds to TRBD1 (6 bases). Germline CDR1 is SGHRS and CDR2 is YFSETQ. V lost 7 bases to trimming and J lost 4 bases, with 12 bases between them. This CDR3 comprises 13 residues.

The chain employs TRBV6-2 or TRBV6-3 and TRBJ1-5, with 7 bases matching TRBD1. Germline V gives CDR1 MNHEY, CDR2 SVGEGT. CDR3 size: 16 residues. V was pared by 2 bases and J by 1 base, with 5 bases of the junction left unmatched. The CDR3 loop is CASSYPTGVSNQPQHF. The CDR3 bases are TGTGCCAGCAGTTACCCCACAGGGGTAAGCAATCAGCCCCAGCATTTT.

This rearrangement joins TRBV4-1 to TRBJ2-5, with 8 bases aligning to TRBD1. Germline V gene sequence: CDR1 MGHRA, CDR2 YSYEKL. J gave up 5 bases and V 5 bases, and 13 bases lay outside the gene matches. CDR3 length: 16 amino acids. CDR3 amino acids: CASSNSPGQVVETQYF. DNA of the CDR3: TGCGCCAGCAGCAACTCCCCGGGACAGGTTGTGGAGACCCAGTACTTC.

The rearrangement uses TRBV2 and TRBJ2-3, with D possibly matching TRBD1 (6 bases). Germline V gene lookup returns CDR1 SNHLY and CDR2 FYNNEI. CDR3 size: 15 residues. V was trimmed by 3 bases and J by 3 bases, leaving 13 bases between them. Written as DNA, the CDR3 is TGTGCCAGCAGTGACAGGGGCCAAAGGACAGATACGCAGTATTTT. This gives the protein CASSDRGQRTDTQYF.

V usage is TRBV7-8 and J usage is TRBJ2-3; perhaps TRBD1 as D (6 bases). The V gene's germline CDR1 is SGHVS and CDR2 FQNEAQ. The CDR3 is 16 amino acids. The V end lost 3 bases, the J end lost 4 bases, and 17 bases lay between the germline ends. CDR3 nucleotide sequence: TGTGCCAGCAGCTTTGAGGTCAACAGGGAGTCAGATACGCAGTATTTT. Translation gives CASSFEVNRESDTQYF. The full variable domain, completed using reference TRBV7-8 and TRBJ2-3, is GAGVSQSPRYKVAKRGQDVALRCDPISGHVSLFWYQQALGQGPEFLTYFQNEAQLDKSGLPSDRFFAERPEGSVSTLKIQRTQQEDSAVYLCASSFEVNRESDTQYFGPGTRLTVL.

In its sample, this clone was seen once. This rearrangement joins TRBV19 to TRBJ1-1, with 8 bases matching TRBD1. The length of the CDR3 is 15 residues. The germline gives CDR1 LNHDA, CDR2 SQIVND (reference sequence). The V and J ends lost 6 bases and 1 base, in that order; junction bases with no gene match: 7. The DNA for the CDR3 is TGTGCCAGTAGAGGCAGGGGGCCAGCGAACACTGAAGCTTTCTTT. Protein product: CASRGRGPANTEAFF.

The count of this clone is one. The V gene is TRBV20-1, the J gene TRBJ1-5, with 10 bases fitting TRBD1. The CDR3 loop spans 15 amino acids. After removal of 3 bases from V and 2 bases from J, the junction contained 4 bases not matched to a gene. From germline, CDR1 is DFQATT and CDR2 SNEGSKA (reference sequence). The CDR3 nucleotides read TGCAGTGCTAGTGGACAGGGGGTGGGCAATCAGCCCCAGCATTTT. As protein: CSASGQGVGNQPQHF.